This T cell receptor beta chain was recovered during a study of brain T cells in children with intractable seizures. General study results and limits: HCMV serostatus was not known, and viral specificity came from CDR3 similarity only. Pre-surgery blood may have been undersampled, hiding some clones.

Some clones are missing from TCRdb's copy, which holds only in-frame ones; the method was immunoSEQ multiplex PCR. The repertoire holds fewer than 80,000 clones, with roughly 95% as singletons. As concerns this clone: Its antigen remains unknown.

Surgery cases with the highest brain T cell transcript signatures were chosen for sequencing. Before surgery, patients took at least one anti-epileptic drug. The CDR3 extends over 15 amino acids. CDR1 is SGHRS, CDR2 YFSETQ, per germline. V lost 2 bases to trimming and J lost 4 bases; unmatched junction nucleotides: 5. Specimen: peripheral blood, collected at surgery. This sequence originates from a boy less than two years old with focal cortical dysplasia and intractable seizures. V usage is TRBV5-1 and J usage is TRBJ2-1, with 8 bases lining up with TRBD1. The CDR3 protein is CASSFGQGSYNEQFF. CDR3 nucleotides: TGCGCCAGCAGCTTCGGACAGGGATCTTACAATGAGCAGTTCTTC.